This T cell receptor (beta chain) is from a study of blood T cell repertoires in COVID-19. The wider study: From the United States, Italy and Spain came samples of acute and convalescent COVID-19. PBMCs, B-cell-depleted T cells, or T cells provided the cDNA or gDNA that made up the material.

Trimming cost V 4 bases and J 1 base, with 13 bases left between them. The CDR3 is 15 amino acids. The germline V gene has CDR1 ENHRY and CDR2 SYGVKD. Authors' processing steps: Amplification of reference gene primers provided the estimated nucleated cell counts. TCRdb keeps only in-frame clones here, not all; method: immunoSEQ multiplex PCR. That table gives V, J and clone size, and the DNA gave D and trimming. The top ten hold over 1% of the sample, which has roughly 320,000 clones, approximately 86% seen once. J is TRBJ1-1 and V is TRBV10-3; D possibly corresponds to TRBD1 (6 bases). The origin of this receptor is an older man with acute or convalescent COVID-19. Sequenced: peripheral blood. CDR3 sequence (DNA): TGTGCCATCAGTGGGTCCGACAGGAGGAACACTGAAGCTTTCTTT. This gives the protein CAISGSDRRNTEAFF.